The next 30 T cell receptor beta chains were all read from a single sample in a study of graft-versus-host responses after intestinal transplantation. Clones were sequenced by immunoSEQ multiplex PCR, and TCRdb holds only the in-frame ones, with some missing. Among 77,000 or so clones listed, 92% were seen once. This material consisted of PBMCs, taken 98 days after intestinal transplantation. The receptors originated from a human patient who received an intestinal transplant, so some T cells may come from the graft donor.

The CDR3 spells CASSSNRLAGELFF. As DNA, the CDR3 is TGTGCCAGCAGCTCCAACCGACTAGCCGGGGAGCTGTTTTTT. The chain employs TRBV9 and TRBJ2-2, with a tentative D call TRBD2 (6 bases). The germline V gene encodes CDR1 SGDLS and CDR2 YYNGEE. V shed 4 bases and J shed 6 bases, with 13 bases lying between them. CDR3 length: 14 residues. Based on the CDR3 plus reference TRBV9 and TRBJ2-2, the full variable domain is DSGVTQTPKHLITATGQRVTLRCSPRSGDLSVYWYQQSLDQGLQFLIQYYNGEERAKGNILERFSAQQFPDLHSELNLSSLELGDSALYFCASSSNRLAGELFFGEGSRLTVL.

The rearrangement joins TRBV6-4 to TRBJ2-1; 11 bases align to TRBD2. The CDR3 runs to 15 residues. Germline CDR1 MRHNA, CDR2 SNTAGT. The V segment lost 5 bases and the J segment 7 bases; nucleotides outside the gene matches: 7. This CDR3 is CASSFSGRDENEQFF. CDR3 sequence (DNA): TGTGCCAGCAGTTTTAGCGGGAGGGATGAAAATGAGCAGTTCTTC.

The J gene is TRBJ2-7, the V gene TRBV9, with 7 bases identical to TRBD1. V lost 3 bases, J lost 4 bases, and 4 bases stayed unmatched. Germline assignment: CDR1 SGDLS and CDR2 YYNGEE. The CDR3 loop spans 13 amino acids. CDR3 sequence: CASSAQGRYEQYF. CDR3 DNA sequence: TGTGCCAGCAGCGCACAGGGGAGATACGAGCAGTACTTC.

The chain joins TRBV15 to TRBJ1-6; D uncertain. Trimming stripped 1 base from V and 7 bases from J, with 17 bases between. The CDR3 has 17 residues. Germline CDR1 LNHNV, CDR2 YYDKDF (reference sequence). The CDR3 here is CATSRAQREGGNSPLHF. The CDR3 nucleotides read TGTGCCACCAGCAGAGCCCAACGGGAGGGTGGGAATTCACCCCTCCACTTT.

The V and J genes are TRBV6-1 and TRBJ2-5; 10 bases align to TRBD2. CDR3 size: 17 residues. The V gene's germline CDR1 is MNHNS and CDR2 SASEGT. V gave up 2 bases and J gave up 0 bases; unmatched junction bases: 6. The CDR3: CASSETGTSEYQETQYF. As DNA, the CDR3 is TGTGCCAGCAGTGAAACGGGGACTAGCGAGTACCAAGAGACCCAGTACTTC.

The chain recombines TRBV7-2 with TRBJ1-5; tentative D call: TRBD1 (6 bases). The CDR3 is 15 residues long. V lost 5 bases and J lost 5, with 16 bases in between. The germline gives CDR1 SGHTA, CDR2 FQGNSA. DNA for the CDR3: TGTGCCAGCAGCCCACAGGGAGACCCAGATCAGCCCCAGCATTTT. Translated, it gives CASSPQGDPDQPQHF.

The rearrangement joins TRBV29-1 to TRBJ2-7; D ambiguous. The V gene's germline CDR1 is SQVTM and CDR2 ANQGSEA. CDR3 length: 13 residues. V was pared by 4 bases and J by 3 bases, with 13 bases between. DNA of the CDR3: TGCAGCGTTGCAAGGGATAGCCTCTACGAGCAGTACTTC. It encodes CSVARDSLYEQYF.

CDR3 loop: CASSQEGINEQYF. In DNA form, the CDR3 reads TGTGCCAGCAGCCAAGAGGGGATCAACGAGCAGTACTTC. The rearrangement joins TRBV4-2 to TRBJ2-7; D uncertain. The CDR3 is 13 residues long. Germline CDR1 and CDR2: LGHNA and YNFKEQ. The germline V and J ends were trimmed by 0 bases and 5 bases, with 8 bases remaining between them.

The chain employs TRBV6-1 and TRBJ2-5; 9 bases are a match to TRBD2. With V trimmed by 5 bases and J by 4 bases, 2 bases remained unmatched. Germline CDR1 MNHNS, CDR2 SASEGT. This CDR3 spans 13 amino acids. The CDR3 protein is CASSPSGVETQYF. CDR3 bases: TGTGCCAGCAGTCCTAGCGGGGTAGAGACCCAGTACTTC.

This clone was seen once. This chain connects TRBV4-3 to TRBJ2-5; 7 positions match TRBD1. The CDR3 is 13 residues long. Germline lookup yields CDR1 LGHNA and CDR2 YSLEER. V dropped 3 bases and J dropped 4; count of bases not matched to a gene: 2. CDR3 amino acids: CASSHYRGETQYF. CDR3 DNA: TGCGCCAGCAGCCACTACAGGGGAGAGACCCAGTACTTC.

The chain employs TRBV9 and TRBJ1-3, with D unclear. The CDR3 is made up of 13 amino acids. The germline CDR1 and CDR2 sequences are SGDLS and YYNGEE. The germline V and J ends were trimmed by 4 bases and 0 bases, with 5 bases remaining between them. The CDR3: CASSWGSGNTIYF. CDR3 in DNA: TGTGCCAGCAGCTGGGGCTCTGGAAACACCATATATTTT.

The chain employs TRBV19 and TRBJ1-1; D is uncertain. The V gene's germline CDR1 is LNHDA and CDR2 SQIVND (reference sequence). V lost 2 bases and J 0 bases, leaving 4 bases between the germline ends. The CDR3 is made up of 13 amino acids. CDR3 bases: TGTGCCAGTAGTATACAGGTGAACACTGAAGCTTTCTTT. This sequence encodes CASSIQVNTEAFF.

The chain uses TRBV10-1 and TRBJ2-1; 7 nucleotides align to TRBD1. CDR3 size: 13 residues. Per germline, CDR1 WNHNN and CDR2 SYGVQD (reference sequence). The V segment lost 6 bases and the J segment 6 bases; nucleotides outside the gene matches: 5. CDR3 sequence (DNA): TGCGCCAGCAGCCCCGAGGGGGCCAATGAGCAGTTCTTC. Translated, it gives CASSPEGANEQFF.

This sequence joins TRBV6-5 and TRBJ2-3, with 9 bases lining up with TRBD1. This CDR3 spans 13 amino acids. Trimming at V came to 7 bases and at J to 3 bases, leaving 2 bases not matched to a gene. The V gene's germline CDR1 is MNHEY and CDR2 SVGAGI. The CDR3: CASTGQGTDTQYF. Written as DNA, the CDR3 is TGTGCCAGCACCGGACAGGGGACAGATACGCAGTATTTT.

This sequence joins TRBV27 and TRBJ2-7, with 9 nucleotides matching TRBD1. V lost 6 bases to trimming and J lost 3 bases; unmatched junction nucleotides: 9. CDR1 and CDR2 (germline): MNHEY, SMNVEV (reference sequence). This CDR3 is built from 15 residues. The CDR3 reads CASRPTGTGIYEQYF. Here the CDR3 DNA reads TGTGCCAGCAGGCCGACCGGGACAGGGATCTACGAGCAGTACTTC.

The V and J genes are TRBV4-1 and TRBJ2-7; D gene unclear. CDR1 MGHRA and CDR2 YSYEKL come from the germline V gene. This CDR3 has 15 amino acids. V lost 0 bases, J lost 0 bases, and 9 bases lay in between. CDR3 in amino acids: CASSQDRRDSYEQYF. In DNA, the CDR3 is TGCGCCAGCAGCCAAGATCGGAGAGACTCCTACGAGCAGTACTTC.

The V gene is TRBV12-5, the J gene TRBJ2-1; the D is unclear. Between the trimmed V and J ends, which lost 1 base and 9 bases, there was a span of 7 bases. This CDR3 has 12 amino acids. The germline CDR1 and CDR2 sequences are LGHNT and FRNRAP. The CDR3 here is CASGLATSEQFF. CDR3 nucleotides: TGTGCTAGTGGTTTGGCAACTTCTGAGCAGTTCTTC.

The chain couples TRBV10-3 to TRBJ1-1, with D possibly matching TRBD1 (6 bases). The CDR3 totals 12 residues. Germline V gene sequence: CDR1 ENHRY, CDR2 SYGVKD. V dropped 4 bases and J dropped 7 bases, with 10 bases sitting between them. The CDR3 nucleotides are TGTGCCATCAGTGCACGGACAGATGAAGCTTTCTTT. Protein sequence: CAISARTDEAFF.

V gene TRBV15 combines with J gene TRBJ1-1, with no clear D. CDR1 is LNHNV, CDR2 YYDKDF, per germline (reference sequence). This CDR3 spans 13 amino acids. The V end was cut by 0 bases, the J end by 2 bases, with 4 bases between. For the CDR3, the DNA is TGTGCCACCAGCAGAGACGTTAACACTGAAGCTTTCTTT. The encoded protein is CATSRDVNTEAFF.

This clone was detected only a few times. The V gene is TRBV4-2, the J gene TRBJ2-1; 10 positions match TRBD2. CDR1 LGHNA and CDR2 YNFKEQ come from the germline V gene. The J segment lost 2 bases and the V segment lost 0 bases, leaving 1 base of the junction unmatched. CDR3 length: 16 amino acids. In DNA, the CDR3 is TGTGCCAGCAGCCAAGATGGGACTAGCGCCTACAATGAGCAGTTCTTC. Protein sequence: CASSQDGTSAYNEQFF.

This rearrangement joins TRBV15 to TRBJ1-4, with 7 bases lining up with TRBD1. CDR1 is LNHNV and CDR2 is YYDKDF in the germline V gene (reference sequence). With 0 bases clipped from V and 8 bases from J, the junction kept 18 bases outside the gene matches. The CDR3 covers 19 residues. The CDR3 nucleotides are TGTGCCACCAGCAGAGATTTTGCGGATGAGCAGGGGGATAAGGAAAAACTGTTTTTT. Amino acids: CATSRDFADEQGDKEKLFF. Based on the CDR3 plus reference TRBV15 and TRBJ1-4, the full variable domain is DAMVIQNPRYQVTQFGKPVTLSCSQTLNHNVMYWYQQKSSQAPKLLFHYYDKDFNNEADTPDNFQSRRPNTSFCFLDIRSPGLGDTAMYLCATSRDFADEQGDKEKLFFGSGTQLSVL.

This chain links TRBV2 with TRBJ1-6; maybe TRBD1 (5 bases). Germline V gene data show CDR1 as SNHLY and CDR2 as FYNNEI. CDR3 size: 16 residues. V was clipped by 1 base and J by 2 bases, with 9 bases between them. The CDR3 sequence is CASSEGFRAYNSPLHF. CDR3 nucleotides: TGTGCCAGCAGTGAAGGGTTCAGGGCCTATAATTCACCCCTCCACTTT.

CDR3: CASSQPGLAGDLTDTQYF. DNA for the CDR3: TGTGCCAGCAGCCAACCGGGACTAGCGGGAGACCTCACAGATACGCAGTATTTT. V usage is TRBV4-2 and J usage is TRBJ2-3, with TRBD2 matching over 14 bases. Trimming took 2 bases from V and 2 from J; bases not matched to a gene: 6. The CDR3 is made up of 18 amino acids. The germline CDR1 and CDR2 sequences are LGHNA and YNFKEQ.

The genes are TRBV6-5 and TRBJ1-1; tentatively, D is TRBD1 (5 bases). The CDR3 extends over 12 amino acids. Germline V gives CDR1 MNHEY, CDR2 SVGAGI. Trimming took 2 bases from V and 5 from J, leaving 6 bases between them. The CDR3 nucleotides read TGTGCCAGCAGTTACGAGGGGACTGAAGCTTTCTTT. Protein: CASSYEGTEAFF.

The chain carries TRBV5-1 and TRBJ2-5, with 12 bases identical to TRBD2. The germline V gene has CDR1 SGHRS and CDR2 YFSETQ. The CDR3 covers 14 residues. Trimming removed 3 bases from V and 4 bases from J; junction bases left unmatched: 1. CDR3 region: CASSWGLAGETQYF. In DNA, the CDR3 is TGCGCCAGCAGCTGGGGACTAGCGGGAGAGACCCAGTACTTC. Looking up the rest from reference TRBV5-1 and TRBJ2-5 gives the full variable domain: KAGVTQTPRYLIKTRGQQVTLSCSPISGHRSVSWYQQTPGQGLQFLFEYFSETQRNKGNFPGRFSGRQFSNSRSEMNVSTLELGDSALYLCASSWGLAGETQYFGPGTRLLVL.

This clone was detected only once. The chain has TRBV9 and TRBJ2-1, with TRBD2 identical over 9 bases. Trimming removed 1 base from V and 10 bases from J; junction bases left unmatched: 9. CDR1 SGDLS and CDR2 YYNGEE come from the germline V gene. This CDR3 is built from 15 residues. The CDR3 protein is CASSVSSGEGDEQFF. The CDR3 bases are TGTGCCAGCAGCGTATCTAGCGGGGAAGGCGACGAGCAGTTCTTC.

DNA of the CDR3: TGCGCCAGCAGCTTGGCTTTCCCGGGACTAGCGGCCAACTCCTACAATGAGCAGTTCTTC. Encoded protein: CASSLAFPGLAANSYNEQFF. This rearrangement joins TRBV5-1 to TRBJ2-1; 11 nucleotides agree with TRBD2. V was clipped by 0 bases and J by 0 bases; unmatched bases: 11. The CDR3 runs 20 residues. CDR1 and CDR2 from the germline V gene are SGHRS and YFSETQ.

In its sample, this clone was seen a few times. The chain joins TRBV19 to TRBJ1-3; TRBD1 matches at 9 bases. The V segment lost 4 bases and the J segment 4 bases; nucleotides outside the gene matches: 8. Germline CDR1 and CDR2: LNHDA and SQIVND (reference sequence). The CDR3 length is 16 residues. CDR3 DNA sequence: TGTGCCAGTAGTAGGGGCGGGACAGGGTTCGGAAACACCATATATTTT. This codes for CASSRGGTGFGNTIYF.

V and J are TRBV27 and TRBJ2-7; 13 bases are shared with TRBD2. Looked up from germline, CDR1 is MNHEY and CDR2 is SMNVEV (reference sequence). This CDR3 is built from 14 residues. The V segment lost 5 bases and the J segment 3 bases; nucleotides outside the gene matches: 1. The CDR3 here is CASSGLAGDYEQYF. CDR3 nucleotides: TGTGCCAGCAGTGGACTAGCGGGGGACTACGAGCAGTACTTC.

This sequence joins TRBV7-7 and TRBJ2-1; 10 bases map to TRBD2. J lost 4 bases, V lost 1 base, and 10 bases had no gene match. The CDR3 covers 18 residues. Germline CDR1 SSHAT, CDR2 FNYEAQ (reference sequence). This chain's CDR3 is CASSLEGPLAGQYNEQFF. CDR3 in DNA: TGTGCCAGCAGCTTAGAGGGACCACTAGCGGGGCAGTACAATGAGCAGTTCTTC. Full variable domain (missing parts from reference TRBV7-7 and TRBJ2-1): GAGVSQSPRYKVTKRGQDVTLRCDPISSHATLYWYQQALGQGPEFLTYFNYEAQPDKSGLPSDRFSAERPEGSISTLTIQRTEQRDSAMYRCASSLEGPLAGQYNEQFFGPGTRLTVL.